Given below is one T cell receptor (beta chain) in context. Its matching antigen is unknown. The entry originates in a study of blood T cells in healthy people across ages. The study's findings and limits: TCR beta diversity, measured per million T cells, fell in a roughly linear way with age.

A J-beta primer mix and a sample-barcoded 5' primer were used in a second PCR of roughly 6 to 11 cycles. MiXCR, run by TCRdb on the 5' RACE reads, gives a single entry per CDR3 protein. The data contain about 1.6 million distinct CDR3 sequences, 30% to 35% of them singletons. The sample providers were healthy Caucasian people from Russia, aged about 6 to 95. Researchers report isolating at least 7 million PBMCs per sample. The amount of total RNA extracted per sample was at least 5 micrograms. The CDR3 runs to 16 residues. Trimming at V came to 4 bases and at J to 7 bases, leaving 9 bases not matched to a gene. CDR1 and CDR2 (germline): LGHDT, YNNKEL (reference sequence).

This receptor was obtained from a woman in her twenties or thirties in good health. V usage is TRBV3-1 and J usage is TRBJ2-1; TRBD2 matches at 11 bases. The sample consisted of blood. The CDR3 spells CASSPHGLAGGNEQFF. In DNA, the CDR3 is TGTGCCAGCAGCCCCCATGGGCTAGCGGGAGGTAATGAGCAGTTCTTC.